This paragraph reports one T cell receptor (beta chain). The PCR made use of 60 Vbeta and 13 Jbeta primers. Produced via immunoSEQ multiplex PCR; TCRdb's table is partial and in-frame only. This sample has around 99,000 clones, with 73% found just once. This specimen belongs to a study of cytomegalovirus exposure and HLA in healthy donors. The donors, nominally healthy at sampling, likely had unrecorded immune exposures. The TCR originated in a man aged 25 to 40 in good health and CMV-seronegative. The sample was PBMCs.

CDR3 sequence reads: CASSLGGGSYEQYF. The CDR3 DNA reads TGTGCCAGCAGTTTAGGGGGTGGCTCCTACGAGCAGTACTTC. The chain employs TRBV6-5 and TRBJ2-7; D may be TRBD1 (6 bases). The germline gives CDR1 MNHEY, CDR2 SVGAGI. V was clipped by 4 bases and J by 0 bases, with 10 bases between them. This CDR3 has 14 residues.